Listed here are 32 T cell receptor beta chains from one sample, sequenced in a study of T cells in Graves' hyperthyroidism and ophthalmopathy. TCR beta CDR3 sequences were amplified from RNA transcripts. The primer set for the first-round RT-PCR of the TCR CDR3 was HTBI. Using its own MiXCR run on the multiplex PCR reads, TCRdb lists one record per CDR3 protein. The table shows fewer than 750,000 distinct CDR3 sequences, with around 13% occurring only once. Material: blood. Every receptor here comes from a woman aged 50 to 60 with Graves' ophthalmopathy.

The CDR3 nucleotides read TGTGCCAGCAGCGGAGCGGGAAGGTCCTACGAGCAGTACTTC. It specifies CASSGAGRSYEQYF. The V and J genes are TRBV9 and TRBJ2-7, with 7 bases lining up with TRBD2. CDR3 length: 14 amino acids. Germline lookup yields CDR1 SGDLS and CDR2 YYNGEE. Trimming at V came to 3 bases and at J to 1 base, leaving 4 bases not matched to a gene.

The V gene is TRBV28, the J gene TRBJ2-7, with a possible D match to TRBD2 (6 bases). The CDR3 length is 15 residues. The germline gives CDR1 MDHEN, CDR2 SYDVKM. V lost 7 bases to trimming and J lost 3 bases, with 19 bases between them. The CDR3, as DNA: TGTGCCAGCACCTCTCCCGGGAGACAGAACTACGAGCAGTACTTC. Protein sequence: CASTSPGRQNYEQYF.

This clonotype appeared many times. This rearrangement joins TRBV20-1 to TRBJ2-5, with 11 bases matching TRBD2. Germline V gives CDR1 DFQATT, CDR2 SNEGSKA (reference sequence). This CDR3 is 15 amino acids long. The V and J ends lost 6 bases and 1 base, in that order; junction bases with no gene match: 7. CDR3 DNA sequence: TGCAGTGCGGGGGATAGCGGGAGGGTCCAAGAGACCCAGTACTTC. Its translation is CSAGDSGRVQETQYF.

With respect to this clonotype: A much larger clone differs from this one at a single base, so this may be a read error. The chain uses TRBV19 and TRBJ2-2; no firm D call. Germline V gene data show CDR1 as LNHDA and CDR2 as SQIVND (reference sequence). The CDR3 has 14 residues. Written as DNA, the CDR3 is TGTGCCAGTACCCCCTACTCGAACACCGAGGAGCTGTTTTTT. This codes for CASTPYSNTEELFF.

This chain uses TRBV6-2 or TRBV6-3 with TRBJ1-2; perhaps TRBD1 as D (5 bases). Trimming shortened V by 5 bases and J by 6 bases, and 16 bases separated the two germline ends. The CDR3 is 14 residues long. Germline V gives CDR1 MNHEY, CDR2 SVGEGT. In DNA, the CDR3 is TGTGCCAGCAGTGGTCCGGGAGGGGTTAATGGCTACACCTTC. Its translation is CASSGPGGVNGYTF.

This sequence joins TRBV7-2 and TRBJ1-6; a weak D match, TRBD1 (5 bases). Trimming shortened V by 6 bases and J by 5 bases, and 14 bases separated the two germline ends. The CDR3 contains 15 residues. The germline gives CDR1 SGHTA, CDR2 FQGNSA. The CDR3 spells CASSWTRADNSPLHF. CDR3 in DNA: TGTGCCAGCAGTTGGACAAGGGCAGATAATTCACCCCTCCACTTT.

This clonotype was seen ten or more times. The V and J genes are TRBV6-1 and TRBJ1-6, with no clear D. Trimming shortened V by 5 bases and J by 8 bases, and 10 bases separated the two germline ends. This CDR3 region has 13 residues. The germline gives CDR1 MNHNS, CDR2 SASEGT. DNA for the CDR3: TGTGCCAGCAGTACGGGAGCTGATTCACCCCTCCACTTT. Protein sequence: CASSTGADSPLHF.

Many counts were recorded for this clonotype. This rearrangement joins TRBV19 to TRBJ1-5; 8 bases map to TRBD1. Germline CDR1 is LNHDA and CDR2 is SQIVND (reference sequence). The CDR3 consists of 15 residues. V lost 4 bases, J lost 0 bases, and 2 bases stayed unmatched. The CDR3 is CASSTTGDSNQPQHF. CDR3 nucleotide sequence: TGTGCCAGTAGTACGACAGGGGATAGCAATCAGCCCCAGCATTTT.

This clonotype appeared many times. V gene TRBV30 combines with J gene TRBJ2-7, with 9 nucleotides matching TRBD1. V shed 4 bases and J 5 bases; nucleotides not matched to a gene: 9. This CDR3 is 14 amino acids long. Germline V gene lookup returns CDR1 GTSNPN and CDR2 SVGIG (reference sequence). Here the CDR3 DNA reads TGTGCCTGGACTAGGGGGACAGGGAGAAACGAGCAGTACTTC. It translates to CAWTRGTGRNEQYF.

The chain employs TRBV7-9 and TRBJ2-1, with 9 bases identical to TRBD1. The ends lost 1 base at V and 6 bases at J; junction bases unmatched: 10. This CDR3 region has 17 residues. Looked up from germline, CDR1 is SEHNR and CDR2 is FQNEAQ (reference sequence). CDR3 loop: CASSLVIGTGYSNEQFF. The DNA of the CDR3 is TGTGCCAGCAGCTTAGTGATTGGGACAGGGTATTCCAATGAGCAGTTCTTC. Combining the CDR3 with reference TRBV7-9 and TRBJ2-1 gives the whole variable domain DTGVSQNPRHKITKRGQNVTFRCDPISEHNRLYWYRQTLGQGPEFLTYFQNEAQLEKSRLLSDRFSAERPKGSFSTLEIQRTEQGDSAMYLCASSLVIGTGYSNEQFFGPGTRLTVL.

This clonotype was found many times. The rearrangement joins TRBV7-2 to TRBJ1-1; D is possibly TRBD1 (5 bases). V was clipped by 4 bases and J by 4 bases, with 13 bases between them. Germline V gives CDR1 SGHTA, CDR2 FQGNSA. The CDR3 extends over 14 amino acids. The CDR3 here is CASSSISGGTEAFF. In DNA form, the CDR3 reads TGTGCCAGCAGCTCCATCAGTGGGGGCACTGAAGCTTTCTTT.

This clonotype was recorded many times. The chain uses TRBV11-3 and TRBJ2-7; D is undetermined. The CDR3 has 12 residues. With 2 bases removed from V and 9 bases from J, the gap between germline ends came to 11 bases. The germline gives CDR1 SGHNT, CDR2 YENEEA. The CDR3 region has the DNA TGTGCCAGCAGCTTACCCGGCGGAAGGCAGTACTTC. This codes for CASSLPGGRQYF.

This clonotype has ten or more counts. The chain couples TRBV3-1 to TRBJ2-7, with 10 bases identical to TRBD2. Germline values: CDR1 LGHDT, CDR2 YNNKEL (reference sequence). The V and J ends lost 6 bases and 2 bases, in that order; junction bases with no gene match: 7. The CDR3 is 15 amino acids. The CDR3 nucleotides read TGTGCCAGCAGACACACTAGCGGGGACGCCTACGAGCAGTACTTC. As protein: CASRHTSGDAYEQYF.

This clonotype showed up just a few times. DNA of the CDR3: TGTGCCAGCAGGGGGGGGAATCCGGGACTACACTACAATGAGCAGTTCTTC. Translated: CASRGGNPGLHYNEQFF. The chain couples TRBV6-2 or TRBV6-3 to TRBJ2-1; 7 positions agree with TRBD2. V shed 6 bases and J 3 bases; nucleotides not matched to a gene: 14. Germline CDR1 and CDR2: MNHEY and SVGEGT. CDR3 length: 17 residues.

There are many counts of this clonotype. The gene calls are TRBV5-1 and TRBJ2-6, with 8 bases aligning to TRBD1. With 6 bases clipped from V and 4 bases from J, the junction kept 6 bases outside the gene matches. The CDR3 has 15 residues. Germline CDR1 SGHRS, CDR2 YFSETQ. The CDR3 spells CASTDRAVGANVLTF. CDR3 nucleotide sequence: TGCGCCAGCACGGACAGGGCGGTCGGGGCCAACGTCCTGACTTTC.

This clonotype was detected ten times or more. The chain employs TRBV12-3 or TRBV12-4 and TRBJ2-1; D call uncertain. The CDR3 is 12 residues long. V dropped 2 bases and J dropped 8 bases, with 7 bases sitting between them. The CDR3 sequence: CASSLHGHEQFF. In DNA form, the CDR3 reads TGTGCCAGCAGTTTACATGGGCATGAGCAGTTCTTC.

The chain employs TRBV4-2 and TRBJ1-4; D possibly corresponds to TRBD1 (6 bases). Trimming removed 4 bases from V and 5 bases from J, with 17 bases in between. Germline CDR1 is LGHNA and CDR2 is YNFKEQ. The CDR3 extends over 16 amino acids. The CDR3 sequence: CASSPSPGQGNEKLFF. The DNA for the CDR3 is TGTGCCAGCAGCCCCAGCCCAGGCCAGGGGAATGAAAAACTGTTTTTT.

This chain connects TRBV5-1 to TRBJ2-1, with D tentatively TRBD1 (6 bases). The CDR3 consists of 18 residues. Germline CDR1 SGHRS, CDR2 YFSETQ. The V end was cut by 1 base, the J end by 0 bases, with 17 bases between. The CDR3, as DNA: TGCGCCAGCAGCTTGACCCGACGACAGGTGAGCTCCTACAATGAGCAGTTCTTC. This encodes CASSLTRRQVSSYNEQFF.

This clonotype appeared a few times. The rearrangement links TRBV4-1 to TRBJ1-3; D possibly corresponds to TRBD1 (5 bases). The germline gives CDR1 MGHRA, CDR2 YSYEKL. V lost 1 base, J lost 0 bases, and 13 bases lay in between. This CDR3 has 17 amino acids. The CDR3 bases are TGCGCCAGCAGCCAAGCTGAGGGGTTCAGCTCTGGAAACACCATATATTTT. Its translation: CASSQAEGFSSGNTIYF.

This clonotype came up many times. The chain joins TRBV18 to TRBJ1-3; a possible D gene is TRBD1 (5 bases). Trimming took 1 base from V and 1 from J, leaving 11 bases between them. Germline-derived CDR1 and CDR2 are KGHSH and LQKENI. The CDR3 length is 16 residues. The CDR3 DNA is TGTGCCAGCTCACCACTAGACGGGGCATCTGGAAACACCATATATTTT. Translated, it gives CASSPLDGASGNTIYF.

The chain carries TRBV7-2 and TRBJ2-2; tentative D call: TRBD2 (6 bases). Germline-derived CDR1 and CDR2 are SGHTA and FQGNSA. The length of the CDR3 is 16 residues. Trimming shortened V by 1 base and J by 3 bases, and 12 bases separated the two germline ends. Here the CDR3 DNA reads TGTGCCAGCAGCTTAGGAGTCGGGACTTACACCGGGGAGCTGTTTTTT. Its translation: CASSLGVGTYTGELFF.

The table lists this clonotype with a few counts. The V gene is TRBV5-8, the J gene TRBJ2-7, with TRBD1 matching 7 bases. Germline CDR1 SGHTS, CDR2 YDEGEE. The CDR3 contains 13 residues. V lost 4 bases, J lost 4 bases, and 5 bases stayed unmatched. This CDR3 reads CASSRMTGYEQYF. The CDR3 bases are TGTGCCAGCAGCCGAATGACAGGGTACGAGCAGTACTTC.

This clonotype has at least ten counts. This chain uses TRBV13 with TRBJ2-2; 7 bases line up with TRBD1. The CDR3 runs 14 residues. Germline V CDR1 and CDR2: PRHDT, FYEKMQ (reference sequence). Unmatched junction bases numbered 1, after V lost 1 base and J lost 5 bases. CDR3 DNA: TGTGCCAGCAGCTTAGTGACAGGGACCGGGGAGCTGTTTTTT. As protein: CASSLVTGTGELFF.

This clonotype has at least ten counts. The CDR3 region is CATRTGATNEKLFF. The CDR3 bases are TGTGCCACTCGGACGGGAGCAACTAATGAAAAACTGTTTTTT. The chain is built from TRBV6-1 and TRBJ1-4; D gene uncertain. Germline V CDR1 and CDR2: MNHNS, SASEGT. The CDR3 is 14 residues long. The ends were cut back, 10 bases at V and 0 bases at J, with 12 bases in the middle.

Ten or more counts support this clonotype. The rearrangement uses TRBV28 and TRBJ1-2; 7 positions match TRBD1. CDR1 and CDR2 from the germline V gene are MDHEN and SYDVKM. This CDR3 is built from 15 residues. J gave up 4 bases and V 7 bases, and 12 bases lay outside the gene matches. CDR3 loop: CASTVEGARSYGYTF. Written as DNA, the CDR3 is TGTGCCAGCACCGTTGAGGGGGCGCGGTCCTATGGCTACACCTTC.

This clonotype was seen at least ten times. The V call is TRBV28, the J call TRBJ1-6; perhaps TRBD1 as D (5 bases). V gave up 8 bases and J gave up 9 bases, with 20 bases separating them. Per germline, CDR1 MDHEN and CDR2 SYDVKM. This CDR3 is built from 15 residues. The CDR3 nucleotides read TGTGCCAGCTCGGGGGGGGGAAAGTTAAGTTCACCCCTCCACTTT. It specifies CASSGGGKLSSPLHF.

This clonotype was recorded many times. The chain links TRBV28 to TRBJ1-2, with D perhaps TRBD1 (5 bases). The CDR3 covers 14 residues. CDR1 MDHEN and CDR2 SYDVKM come from the germline V gene. Trimming stripped 4 bases from V and 3 bases from J, with 12 bases between. CDR3 coding DNA: TGTGCCAGCAGTTGGGGGGGTTTCGACTATGGCTACACCTTC. It encodes CASSWGGFDYGYTF.

This clonotype was seen repeatedly, ten times or more. In nucleotides, the CDR3 is TGTGCCAGCAGGTCTAGCGGGGCCCAAAGCTCCTACAATGAGCAGTTCTTC. Protein: CASRSSGAQSSYNEQFF. V usage is TRBV2 and J usage is TRBJ2-1, with 9 bases identical to TRBD2. CDR1 is SNHLY and CDR2 is FYNNEI in the germline V gene. The CDR3 has 17 amino acids. Trimming removed 6 bases from V and 0 bases from J; junction bases left unmatched: 9.

This clonotype has more than one count but fewer than ten. The chain is built from TRBV9 and TRBJ2-7; a weak D match, TRBD2 (5 bases). Trimming pared 0 bases from V and 2 bases from J, leaving 12 bases between. The CDR3 runs to 15 residues. The germline CDR1 and CDR2 sequences are SGDLS and YYNGEE. CDR3 DNA: TGTGCCAGCAGCGTAGACCCCCAGACTACCTACGAGCAGTACTTC. Translated, it gives CASSVDPQTTYEQYF.

This clonotype was detected a few times. This sequence joins TRBV7-2 and TRBJ1-1; 7 bases agree with TRBD1. Trimming cost V 4 bases and J 4 bases; bases outside gene matches: 6. CDR1 is SGHTA and CDR2 is FQGNSA in the germline V gene. CDR3 length equals 14 residues. This CDR3 reads CASSSQGGGTEAFF. In nucleotides, the CDR3 is TGTGCCAGCAGCTCGCAGGGGGGGGGCACTGAAGCTTTCTTT.

This chain joins TRBV30 and TRBJ1-2; no clear D gene. Germline-derived CDR1 and CDR2 are GTSNPN and SVGIG (reference sequence). The CDR3 consists of 14 residues. Trimming pared 4 bases from V and 2 bases from J, leaving 14 bases between. Here the CDR3 DNA reads TGTGCCTGGACTCCGTACGCCCTCAACTATGGCTACACCTTC. This codes for CAWTPYALNYGYTF.

The sample holds many counts of this clonotype. V and J are TRBV7-2 and TRBJ1-1; 7 bases fit TRBD1. Germline CDR1 SGHTA, CDR2 FQGNSA. This CDR3 is 13 amino acids long. The J segment lost 11 bases and the V segment lost 0 bases, leaving 6 bases of the junction unmatched. The CDR3 bases are TGTGCCAGCAGCTTAGCTATTGGGGGACAGGCTTTCTTT. Protein product: CASSLAIGGQAFF. The full variable domain, with the rest looked up from reference TRBV7-2 and TRBJ1-1, is GAGVSQSPSNKVTEKGKDVELRCDPISGHTALYWYRQSLGQGLEFLIYFQGNSAPDKSGLPSDRFSAERTGGSVSTLTIQRTQQEDSAVYLCASSLAIGGQAFFGQGTRLTVV.